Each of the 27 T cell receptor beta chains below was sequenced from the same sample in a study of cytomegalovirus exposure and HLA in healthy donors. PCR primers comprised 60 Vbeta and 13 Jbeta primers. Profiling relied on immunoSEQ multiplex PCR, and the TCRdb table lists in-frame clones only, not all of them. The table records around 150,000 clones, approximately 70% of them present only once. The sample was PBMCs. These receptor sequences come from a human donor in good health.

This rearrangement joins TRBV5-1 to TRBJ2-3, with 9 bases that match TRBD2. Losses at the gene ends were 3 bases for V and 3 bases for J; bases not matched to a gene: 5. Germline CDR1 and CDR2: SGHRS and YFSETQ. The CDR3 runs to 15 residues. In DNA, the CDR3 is TGCGCCAGCAGCTCCCAGACTAGCGGTACAGATACGCAGTATTTT. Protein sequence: CASSSQTSGTDTQYF.

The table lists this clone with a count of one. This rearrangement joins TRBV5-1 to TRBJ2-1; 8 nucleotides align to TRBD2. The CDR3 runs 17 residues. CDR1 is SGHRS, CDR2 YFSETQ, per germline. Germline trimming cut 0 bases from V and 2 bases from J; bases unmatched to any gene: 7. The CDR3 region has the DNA TGCGCCAGCAGCTTGGTTGTCGGGACTAGGCCCTACAATGAGCAGTTCTTC. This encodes CASSLVVGTRPYNEQFF.

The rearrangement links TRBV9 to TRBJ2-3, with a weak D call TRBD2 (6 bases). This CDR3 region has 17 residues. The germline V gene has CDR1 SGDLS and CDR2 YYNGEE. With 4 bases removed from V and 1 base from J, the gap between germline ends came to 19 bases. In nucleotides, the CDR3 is TGTGCCAGCAGCTCCTATTGGGCTAGCGAGGGCACAGATACGCAGTATTTT. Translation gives CASSSYWASEGTDTQYF.

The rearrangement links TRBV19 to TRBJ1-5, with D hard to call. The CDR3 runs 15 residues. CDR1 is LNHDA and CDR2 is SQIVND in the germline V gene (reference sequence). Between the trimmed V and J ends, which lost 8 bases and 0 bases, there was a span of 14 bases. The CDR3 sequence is CASCDGPYSNQPQHF. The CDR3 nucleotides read TGTGCCAGTTGCGATGGGCCTTATAGCAATCAGCCCCAGCATTTT.

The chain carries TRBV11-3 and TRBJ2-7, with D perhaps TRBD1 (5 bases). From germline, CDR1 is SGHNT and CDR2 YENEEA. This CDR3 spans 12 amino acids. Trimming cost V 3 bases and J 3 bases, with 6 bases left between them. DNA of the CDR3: TGTGCCAGCAGCTTTGACAGCTACGAGCAGTACTTC. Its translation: CASSFDSYEQYF.

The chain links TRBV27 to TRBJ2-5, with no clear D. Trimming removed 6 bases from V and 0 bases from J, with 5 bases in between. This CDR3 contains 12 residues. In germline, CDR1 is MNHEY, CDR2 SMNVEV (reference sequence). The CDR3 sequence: CASSPYQETQYF. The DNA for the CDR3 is TGTGCCAGCAGCCCTTACCAAGAGACCCAGTACTTC.

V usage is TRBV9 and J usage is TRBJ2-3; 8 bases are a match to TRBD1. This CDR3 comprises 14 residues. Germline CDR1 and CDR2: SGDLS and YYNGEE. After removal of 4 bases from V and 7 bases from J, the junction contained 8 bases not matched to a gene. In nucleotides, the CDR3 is TGTGCCAGCAGCCCTCCACGACAGGGGAATACGCAGTATTTT. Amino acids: CASSPPRQGNTQYF.

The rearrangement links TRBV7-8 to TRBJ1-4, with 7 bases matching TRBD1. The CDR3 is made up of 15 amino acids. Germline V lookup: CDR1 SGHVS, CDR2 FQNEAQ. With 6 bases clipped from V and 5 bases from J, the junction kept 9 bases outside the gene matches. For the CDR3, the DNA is TGTGCCAGCAGAGTACTGACAGGGTGGAATGAAAAACTGTTTTTT. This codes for CASRVLTGWNEKLFF.

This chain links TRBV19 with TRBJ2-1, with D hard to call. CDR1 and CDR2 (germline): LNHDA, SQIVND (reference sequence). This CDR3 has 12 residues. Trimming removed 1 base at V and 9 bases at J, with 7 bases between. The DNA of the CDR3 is TGTGCCAGTAGTATAGGCGCGCCTGAGCAGTTCTTC. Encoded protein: CASSIGAPEQFF. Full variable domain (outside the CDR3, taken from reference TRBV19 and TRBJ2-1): DGGITQSPKYLFRKEGQNVTLSCEQNLNHDAMYWYRQDPGQGLRLIYYSQIVNDFQKGDIAEGYSVSREKKESFPLTVTSAQKNPTAFYLCASSIGAPEQFFGPGTRLTVL.

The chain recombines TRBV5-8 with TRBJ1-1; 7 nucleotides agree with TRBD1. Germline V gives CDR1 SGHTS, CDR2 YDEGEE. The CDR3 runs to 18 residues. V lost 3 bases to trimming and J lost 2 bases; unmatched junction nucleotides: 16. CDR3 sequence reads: CASSSTIWVQGKNTEAFF. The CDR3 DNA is TGTGCCAGCAGCTCTACCATATGGGTACAGGGGAAAAACACTGAAGCTTTCTTT. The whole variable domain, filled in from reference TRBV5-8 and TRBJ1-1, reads EAGVTQSPTHLIKTRGQQATLRCSPISGHTSVYWYQQALGLGLQFLLWYDEGEERNRGNFPPRFSGRQFPNYSSELNVNALELEDSALYLCASSSTIWVQGKNTEAFFGQGTRLTVV.

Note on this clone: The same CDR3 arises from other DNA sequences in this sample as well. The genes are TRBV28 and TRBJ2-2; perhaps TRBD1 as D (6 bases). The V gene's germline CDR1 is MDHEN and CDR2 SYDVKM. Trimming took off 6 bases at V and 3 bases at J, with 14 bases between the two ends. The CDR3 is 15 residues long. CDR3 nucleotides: TGTGCCAGCAGCCGTGGGGACACCCACACCGGGGAGCTGTTTTTT. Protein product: CASSRGDTHTGELFF.

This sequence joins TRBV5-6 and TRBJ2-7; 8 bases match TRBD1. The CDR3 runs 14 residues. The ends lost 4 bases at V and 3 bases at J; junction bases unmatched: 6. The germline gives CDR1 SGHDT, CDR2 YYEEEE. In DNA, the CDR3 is TGTGCCAGCAGCAAGCAAGGACAGGGCTACGAGCAGTACTTC. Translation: CASSKQGQGYEQYF. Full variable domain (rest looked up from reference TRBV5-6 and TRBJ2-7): DAGVTQSPTHLIKTRGQQVTLRCSPKSGHDTVSWYQQALGQGPQFIFQYYEEEERQRGNFPDRFSGHQFPNYSSELNVNALLLGDSALYLCASSKQGQGYEQYFGPGTRLTVT.

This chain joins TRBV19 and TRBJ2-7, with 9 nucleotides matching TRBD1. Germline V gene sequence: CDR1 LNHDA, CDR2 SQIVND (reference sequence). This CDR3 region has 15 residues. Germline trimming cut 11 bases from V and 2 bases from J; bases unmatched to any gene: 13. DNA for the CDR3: TGTGCCCTCGGGATGGCGGGACAGGGCACCTACGAGCAGTACTTC. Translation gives CALGMAGQGTYEQYF. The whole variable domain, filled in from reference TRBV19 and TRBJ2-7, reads DGGITQSPKYLFRKEGQNVTLSCEQNLNHDAMYWYRQDPGQGLRLIYYSQIVNDFQKGDIAEGYSVSREKKESFPLTVTSAQKNPTAFYLCALGMAGQGTYEQYFGPGTRLTVT.

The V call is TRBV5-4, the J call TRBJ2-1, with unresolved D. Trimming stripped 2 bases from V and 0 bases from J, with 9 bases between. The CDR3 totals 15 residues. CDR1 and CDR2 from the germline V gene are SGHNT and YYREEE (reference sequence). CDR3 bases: TGTGCCAGCAGCTTTCCGAGTAGCTCCTACAATGAGCAGTTCTTC. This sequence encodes CASSFPSSSYNEQFF.

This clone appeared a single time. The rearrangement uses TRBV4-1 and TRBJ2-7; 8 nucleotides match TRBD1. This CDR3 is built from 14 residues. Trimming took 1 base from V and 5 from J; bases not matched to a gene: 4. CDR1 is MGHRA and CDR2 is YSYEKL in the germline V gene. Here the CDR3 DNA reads TGCGCCAGCAGCCAAGGACAGGGGCGCAACGAGCAGTACTTC. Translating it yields CASSQGQGRNEQYF.

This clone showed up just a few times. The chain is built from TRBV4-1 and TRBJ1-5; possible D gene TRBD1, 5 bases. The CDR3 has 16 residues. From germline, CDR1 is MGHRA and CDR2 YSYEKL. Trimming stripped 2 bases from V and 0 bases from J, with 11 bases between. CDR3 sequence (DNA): TGCGCCAGCAGCCAAACGACAGAACCTAGCAATCAGCCCCAGCATTTT. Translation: CASSQTTEPSNQPQHF.

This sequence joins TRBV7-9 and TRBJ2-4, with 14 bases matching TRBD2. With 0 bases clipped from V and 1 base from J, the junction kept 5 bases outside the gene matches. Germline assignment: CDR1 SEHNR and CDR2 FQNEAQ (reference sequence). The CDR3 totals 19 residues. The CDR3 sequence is CASSLAGTSGSRAKNIQYF. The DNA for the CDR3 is TGTGCCAGCAGCTTAGCCGGGACTAGCGGGAGTCGGGCCAAAAACATTCAGTACTTC.

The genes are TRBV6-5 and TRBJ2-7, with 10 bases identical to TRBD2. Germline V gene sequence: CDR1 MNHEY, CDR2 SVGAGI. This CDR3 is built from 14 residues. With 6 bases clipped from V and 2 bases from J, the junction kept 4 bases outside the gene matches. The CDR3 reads CASSLGTSAYEQYF. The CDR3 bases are TGTGCCAGCAGCCTAGGGACTAGCGCCTACGAGCAGTACTTC.

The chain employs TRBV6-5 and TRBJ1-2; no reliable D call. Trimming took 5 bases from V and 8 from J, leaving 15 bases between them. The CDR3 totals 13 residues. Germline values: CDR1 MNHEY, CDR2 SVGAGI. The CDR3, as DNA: TGTGCCAGCAGTCCCCGGGGTAGGGAAGGCTACACCTTC. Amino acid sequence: CASSPRGREGYTF.

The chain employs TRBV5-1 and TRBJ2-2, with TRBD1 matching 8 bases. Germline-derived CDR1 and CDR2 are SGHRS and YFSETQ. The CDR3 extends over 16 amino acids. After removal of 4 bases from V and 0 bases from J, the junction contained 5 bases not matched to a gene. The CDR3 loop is CASSLGTGSNTGELFF. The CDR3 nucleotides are TGCGCCAGCAGCCTAGGGACAGGATCGAACACCGGGGAGCTGTTTTTT.

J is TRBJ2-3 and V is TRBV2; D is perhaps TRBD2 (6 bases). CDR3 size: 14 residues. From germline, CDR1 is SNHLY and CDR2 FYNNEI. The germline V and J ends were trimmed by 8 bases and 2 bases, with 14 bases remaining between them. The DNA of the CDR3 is TGTGCCAGCCTGTGGCGGGAATACACAGATACGCAGTATTTT. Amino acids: CASLWREYTDTQYF.

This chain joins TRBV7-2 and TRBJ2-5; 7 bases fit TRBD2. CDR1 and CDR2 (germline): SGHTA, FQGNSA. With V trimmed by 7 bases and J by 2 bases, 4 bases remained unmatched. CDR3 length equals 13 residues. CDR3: CASTKRGQETQYF. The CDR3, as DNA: TGTGCCAGCACAAAGCGGGGTCAAGAGACCCAGTACTTC.

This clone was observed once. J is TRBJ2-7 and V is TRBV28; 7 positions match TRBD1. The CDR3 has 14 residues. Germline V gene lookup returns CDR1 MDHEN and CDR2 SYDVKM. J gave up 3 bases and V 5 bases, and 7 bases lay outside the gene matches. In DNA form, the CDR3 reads TGTGCCAGCAGTCCTTTGGGACAGAGCTACGAGCAGTACTTC. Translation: CASSPLGQSYEQYF.

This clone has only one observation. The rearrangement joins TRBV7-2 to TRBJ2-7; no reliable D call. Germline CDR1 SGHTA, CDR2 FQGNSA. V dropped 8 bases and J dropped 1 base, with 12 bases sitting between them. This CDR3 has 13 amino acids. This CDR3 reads CASVGVTSYEQYF. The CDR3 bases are TGTGCCAGCGTCGGAGTTACATCCTACGAGCAGTACTTC.

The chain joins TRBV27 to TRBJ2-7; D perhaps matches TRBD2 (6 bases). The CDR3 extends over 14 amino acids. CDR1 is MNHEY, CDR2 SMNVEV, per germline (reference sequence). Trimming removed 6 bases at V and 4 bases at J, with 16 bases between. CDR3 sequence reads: CASSWTERGYEQYF. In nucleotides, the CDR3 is TGTGCCAGCAGCTGGACTGAACGGGGGTACGAGCAGTACTTC.

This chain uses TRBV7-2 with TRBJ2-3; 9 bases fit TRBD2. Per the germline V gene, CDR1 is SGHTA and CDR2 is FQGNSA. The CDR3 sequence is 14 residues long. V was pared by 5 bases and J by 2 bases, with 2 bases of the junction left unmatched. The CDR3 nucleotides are TGTGCCAGCAGCATGGGACTAGCCACAGATACGCAGTATTTT. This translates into CASSMGLATDTQYF.

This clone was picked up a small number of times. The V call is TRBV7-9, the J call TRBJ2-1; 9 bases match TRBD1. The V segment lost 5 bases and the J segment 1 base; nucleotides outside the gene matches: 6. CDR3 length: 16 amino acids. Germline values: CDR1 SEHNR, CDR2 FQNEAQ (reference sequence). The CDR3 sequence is CASSPRTGESYNEQFF. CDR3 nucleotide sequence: TGTGCCAGCAGCCCCCGGACAGGGGAGTCCTACAATGAGCAGTTCTTC.